These T cell receptor beta chains were read from a single sample in a study of blood T cell repertoires in COVID-19. Generated by immunoSEQ multiplex PCR, the TCRdb table keeps only in-frame clones and is missing some. The top ten hold under 2.5% of the sample, which has some 130,000 clones, roughly two thirds seen once. Sequenced sample: peripheral blood. The origin of the receptors is a woman aged 70-85 years with acute or convalescent COVID-19. Each CDR3 is given with its conserved first and last residue. Fields, in order: clone size, J gene, D gene, CDR3 length, V gene, CDR3 DNA, CDR3 protein. A D gene is named only where the DNA matches it firmly. The size field is filled for only some rows; it gives once, few, many or a size class.

>-|TRBJ1-1|-|16|TRBV30
TGTGCCTGGAGTGTTTACGCGGGGGCAGGGAACACTGAAGCTTTCTTT
CAWSVYAGAGNTEAFF
>once|TRBJ1-2|-|15|TRBV19
TGTGCCAGTAGTATAGAAGGGGACGGAGGGTATGGCTACACCTTC
CASSIEGDGGYGYTF
>few|TRBJ1-2|-|14|TRBV15
TGTGCCACCAGCAGAGATCAGGGCCCAGATGGCTACACCTTC
CATSRDQGPDGYTF
>-|TRBJ1-3|TRBD1|16|TRBV5-1
TGCGCCAGCAGCTTGGGGACGCCGGGACAGGGGGACACCATATATTTT
CASSLGTPGQGDTIYF
>few|TRBJ2-5|TRBD1|13|TRBV6-6
TGTGCCAGCAGTTACACAGGGGACGAGACCCAGTACTTC
CASSYTGDETQYF
>-|TRBJ2-3|TRBD2|16|TRBV7-2
TGTGCCAGCAGCTTCAGACTAGCGGGGAACACAGATACGCAGTATTTT
CASSFRLAGNTDTQYF
>-|TRBJ2-5|-|12|TRBV12-3/TRBV12-4
TGTGCCAGCAGCCGCGACGGGGAGACCCAGTACTTC
CASSRDGETQYF
>-|TRBJ2-2|TRBD1|17|TRBV7-2
TGTGCCAGCAGCTTGAGGCAGGGGGTCGCGAACACCGGGGAGCTGTTTTTT
CASSLRQGVANTGELFF
>-|TRBJ1-1|-|12|TRBV29-1
TGCAGCGCAGGGGCTCCGAACACTGAAGCTTTCTTT
CSAGAPNTEAFF
>few|TRBJ2-5|TRBD1|14|TRBV6-5
TGTGCCACCCGCGAGGGGGCCCCGCGGGAGACCCAGTACTTC
CATREGAPRETQYF
>-|TRBJ1-6|-|13|TRBV5-5
TGTGCCAGCAGCTTGGGCCAGAATTCACCCCTCCACTTT
CASSLGQNSPLHF
>-|TRBJ2-1|TRBD1|15|TRBV11-2
TGTGCCAGCAGCAAGGGACAGGGGGCTCACAATGAGCAGTTCTTC
CASSKGQGAHNEQFF
>-|TRBJ2-7|-|16|TRBV27
TGTGCCAGCAGTTTACGTCAGGGGATAGGATATTACGAGCAGTACTTC
CASSLRQGIGYYEQYF
>few|TRBJ1-2|TRBD1|14|TRBV7-8
TGTGCCAGCAGCCCCGGTCAGGGGGCATATGGCTACACCTTC
CASSPGQGAYGYTF
>-|TRBJ1-2|TRBD1|13|TRBV11-2
TGTGCCAGCAGCTTTCAGGGGGCGCATGGCTACACCTTC
CASSFQGAHGYTF
>-|TRBJ1-1|-|12|TRBV10-3
TGTGCCATCAGTGAGGGCGGCGGTGAAGCTTTCTTT
CAISEGGGEAFF
>-|TRBJ2-7|TRBD2|17|TRBV5-1
TGCGCCAGCAGCCGTGGGACTAGCGGGAGTCGGGTCAACGAGCAGTACTTC
CASSRGTSGSRVNEQYF
>-|TRBJ1-1|-|15|TRBV23-1
TGCGCCAGCAGTCAATCGGAGGAGGCGAACACTGAAGCTTTCTTT
CASSQSEEANTEAFF
>-|TRBJ2-7|-|11|TRBV3-1/TRBV3-2
TGTGCCAGCAGCCGGGCAGGTGAGCAGTACTTC
CASSRAGEQYF
>-|TRBJ2-7|-|14|TRBV15
TGTGCCACCAGTAGGGAGGACCTGACCTACGAGCAGTACTTC
CATSREDLTYEQYF
>-|TRBJ2-7|TRBD2|14|TRBV6-5
TGTGCCAGCAGTCGACAGACTAGCGGAGGCGAGCAGTACTTC
CASSRQTSGGEQYF
>-|TRBJ2-7|-|12|TRBV15
TGTGCCACCAGCTCACCACAGGGCAGGCAGTACTTC
CATSSPQGRQYF
>few|TRBJ1-6|-|18|TRBV7-6
TGTGCCAGCAGCCCCCAGACGGGGAGGGGTTTCTATAATTCACCCCTCCACTTT
CASSPQTGRGFYNSPLHF
>once|TRBJ1-5|TRBD1|14|TRBV5-4
TGTGCCAGCAGCAAAGGACAGGGGAATCAGCCCCAGCATTTT
CASSKGQGNQPQHF
>-|TRBJ1-3|TRBD1|13|TRBV6-5
TGTGCCAGCAGCGGGACAGGGATGGGCACCATATATTTT
CASSGTGMGTIYF
>few|TRBJ2-7|-|13|TRBV6-5
TGTGCCAGCAGCGCAGGGGTTGACAACGAGCAGTACTTC
CASSAGVDNEQYF
>-|TRBJ2-4|-|17|TRBV6-1
TGTGCCAGCAGTGAAGGTCTAACAGTGTCGGCCAAAAACATTCAGTACTTC
CASSEGLTVSAKNIQYF
>-|TRBJ2-5|TRBD2|14|TRBV7-9
TGTGCCAGCAGCTTGGGACTAGCTGTAGAGACCCAGTACTTC
CASSLGLAVETQYF
>-|TRBJ1-2|-|13|TRBV28
TGTGCCAGCAGTCCGGCGACAGTCTATGGCTACACCTTC
CASSPATVYGYTF
>-|TRBJ2-3|TRBD2|17|TRBV4-1
TGCGCCAGCAGCCAAGAGGCTAGCGGGGCCTTCCCAGATACGCAGTATTTT
CASSQEASGAFPDTQYF
>-|TRBJ1-1|TRBD1|14|TRBV19
TGTGCCAGCCGTTCACAGGGGATGAACACTGAAGCTTTCTTT
CASRSQGMNTEAFF
>-|TRBJ1-2|TRBD1|12|TRBV2
TGTGCCAGCAGTGAGACAGGGCGAGGCTACACCTTC
CASSETGRGYTF
>few|TRBJ1-5|-|14|TRBV28
TGTGCCAGCATCATGGGCCAGTACAATCAGCCCCAGCATTTT
CASIMGQYNQPQHF
>-|TRBJ2-3|TRBD2|17|TRBV9
TGTGCCAGCAGCGTAGCTGGGTCTAGCGGGAGCTCAGATACGCAGTATTTT
CASSVAGSSGSSDTQYF
>-|TRBJ2-3|TRBD2|15|TRBV19
TGTGCCAGTACCATACGAGACGGGGGGACAGATACGCAGTATTTT
CASTIRDGGTDTQYF
>-|TRBJ1-5|-|17|TRBV18
TGTGCCAGCTCACCCGCAGGCGGCGGGATGGGCAATCAGCCCCAGCATTTT
CASSPAGGGMGNQPQHF
>once|TRBJ2-1|-|17|TRBV4-1
TGCGCCAGCAGCCAAGATGAATACAGGGCCTCGCCGCATGAGCAGTTCTTC
CASSQDEYRASPHEQFF
>-|TRBJ2-3|TRBD2|17|TRBV5-1
TGCGCCAGCAGCCCGGGACTAGCGGGATGGGGCACAGATACGCAGTATTTT
CASSPGLAGWGTDTQYF
>-|TRBJ1-5|TRBD1|16|TRBV18
TGTGCCAGCTCACCTGGGACAGGAATTAGCAATCAGCCCCAGCATTTT
CASSPGTGISNQPQHF
>-|TRBJ1-3|TRBD1|15|TRBV7-8
TGTGCCAGCAGCCTTCCGGGACAGGGTTTTAACACCATATATTTT
CASSLPGQGFNTIYF
>-|TRBJ1-2|TRBD1|15|TRBV6-2/TRBV6-3
TGTGCCAGCAGTTCCGAGGGGGCCGGCAACTATGGCTACACCTTC
CASSSEGAGNYGYTF
>-|TRBJ1-2|-|15|TRBV10-2
TGCGCCAGCAGTGAGAGAAGGGACACTAACTATGGCTACACCTTC
CASSERRDTNYGYTF
>-|TRBJ1-5|TRBD1|16|TRBV6-1
TGTGCCAGCAGTGAAGAAGGGGGCATGAGCAATCAGCCCCAGCATTTT
CASSEEGGMSNQPQHF
>-|TRBJ1-2|-|14|TRBV9
TGTGCCAGCAGCGTAACGGACACAGTCTATGGCTACACCTTC
CASSVTDTVYGYTF
>-|TRBJ1-1|-|15|TRBV5-5
TGTGCCAGCAGCTTGTGGGCGGGGTCGAACACTGAAGCTTTCTTT
CASSLWAGSNTEAFF
>-|TRBJ1-2|TRBD1|17|TRBV24-1
TGTGCCACCAGTGGCTTAACAGGGGACGGAGCGGACTATGGCTACACCTTC
CATSGLTGDGADYGYTF
>-|TRBJ1-2|-|13|TRBV9
TGTGCCAGCAGCGTAGAGGGGATCTATGGCTACACCTTC
CASSVEGIYGYTF
>-|TRBJ2-7|TRBD1|15|TRBV7-6
TGTGCCAGCAGCTTAGCACAGGGACAGGGCTACGAGCAGTACTTC
CASSLAQGQGYEQYF
>-|TRBJ1-5|-|15|TRBV28
TGTGCCAGCAGTTCCGCGGGGGGCCGGAATCAGCCCCAGCATTTT
CASSSAGGRNQPQHF
>-|TRBJ1-1|TRBD1|14|TRBV2
TGTGCCAGCAGACAGGGGGTTATGAACACTGAAGCTTTCTTT
CASRQGVMNTEAFF
>-|TRBJ1-1|-|13|TRBV9
TGTGCCAGCAGCGTACAGCCGGGGACTGAAGCTTTCTTT
CASSVQPGTEAFF
>-|TRBJ2-7|TRBD1|16|TRBV11-2
TGTGCCAGCAGCTTAGGGGGGGACAGGAGCGCCTACGAGCAGTACTTC
CASSLGGDRSAYEQYF
>-|TRBJ2-2|TRBD2|19|TRBV7-2
TGTGCCAGCAGATCGAGCCGCCTAGCGGGAGGCCATTCTACCGGGGAGCTGTTTTTT
CASRSSRLAGGHSTGELFF
>-|TRBJ1-6|TRBD1|13|TRBV30
TGTGCCTGGGACAGGGGTGGGAATTCACCCCTCCACTTT
CAWDRGGNSPLHF
>-|TRBJ2-7|-|12|TRBV18
TGTGCCAGCTCACCACGAGCGAGTGAGCAGTACTTC
CASSPRASEQYF
>-|TRBJ1-6|-|13|TRBV6-6
TGTGCCAGCAGTTACTCGGTCAGTTCACCCCTCCACTTT
CASSYSVSSPLHF
>-|TRBJ2-2|-|13|TRBV12-3/TRBV12-4
TGTGCCAGCAGTGACACTAACACCGGGGAGCTGTTTTTT
CASSDTNTGELFF
>-|TRBJ2-1|TRBD2|16|TRBV4-3
TGCGCCAGCAGCCAAGATTTGGGGGGGAGCTACAATGAGCAGTTCTTC
CASSQDLGGSYNEQFF
>-|TRBJ1-1|-|15|TRBV2
TGTGCCAGCAAGGCCCGGGGGGGCTGGGCCACTGAAGCTTTCTTT
CASKARGGWATEAFF